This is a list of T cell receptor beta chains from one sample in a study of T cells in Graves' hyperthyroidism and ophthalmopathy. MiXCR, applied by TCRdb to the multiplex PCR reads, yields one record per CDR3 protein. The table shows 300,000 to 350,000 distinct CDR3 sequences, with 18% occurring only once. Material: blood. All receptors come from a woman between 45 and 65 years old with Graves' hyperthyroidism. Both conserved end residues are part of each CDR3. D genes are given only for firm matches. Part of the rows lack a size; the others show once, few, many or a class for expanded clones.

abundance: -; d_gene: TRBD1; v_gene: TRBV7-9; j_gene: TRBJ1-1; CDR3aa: CASRDREATGAFF; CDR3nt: TGTGCCAGCAGAGACAGGGAGGCTACTGGAGCTTTCTTT
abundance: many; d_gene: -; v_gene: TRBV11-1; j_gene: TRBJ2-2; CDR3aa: CASSFNVGELFF; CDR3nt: TGTGCCAGCAGCTTTAACGTCGGGGAGCTGTTTTTT
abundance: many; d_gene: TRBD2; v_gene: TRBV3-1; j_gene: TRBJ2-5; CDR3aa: CASSQRGSGGSQETQYF; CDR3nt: TGTGCCAGCAGCCAACGGGGTAGCGGGGGGTCCCAAGAGACCCAGTACTTC
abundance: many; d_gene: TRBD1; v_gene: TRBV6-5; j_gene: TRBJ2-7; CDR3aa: CASSYPGTALYEQYF; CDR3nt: TGTGCCAGCAGTTACCCCGGGACAGCCCTCTACGAGCAGTACTTC
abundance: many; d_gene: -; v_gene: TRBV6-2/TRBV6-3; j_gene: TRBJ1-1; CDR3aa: CASSVQGFRNTEAFF; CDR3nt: TGTGCCAGCAGTGTTCAGGGGTTTCGGAACACTGAAGCTTTCTTT
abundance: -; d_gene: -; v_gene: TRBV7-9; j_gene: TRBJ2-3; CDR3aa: CASSFRAGNTDTQYF; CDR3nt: TGTGCCAGCAGCTTTAGGGCAGGCAACACAGATACGCAGTATTTT
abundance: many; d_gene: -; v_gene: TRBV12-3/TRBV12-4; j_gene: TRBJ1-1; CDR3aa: CASSLQLMNTEAFF; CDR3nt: TGTGCCAGCAGTTTACAGCTCATGAACACTGAAGCTTTCTTT
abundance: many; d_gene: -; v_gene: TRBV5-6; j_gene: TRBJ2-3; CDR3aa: CASSLVGWGADTQYF; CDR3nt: TGTGCCAGCAGCTTGGTTGGGTGGGGGGCAGATACGCAGTATTTT
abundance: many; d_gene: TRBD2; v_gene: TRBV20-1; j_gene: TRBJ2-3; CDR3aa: CSARSSGRDTQYF; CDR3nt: TGCAGTGCTAGAAGTAGCGGGAGAGATACGCAGTATTTT
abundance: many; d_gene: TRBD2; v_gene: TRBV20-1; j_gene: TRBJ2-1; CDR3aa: CSARDGLAGEQFF; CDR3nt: TGCAGTGCTAGGGACGGACTAGCGGGGGAGCAGTTCTTC
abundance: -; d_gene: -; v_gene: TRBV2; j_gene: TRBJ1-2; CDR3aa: CASSDTGLGTGCTF; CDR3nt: TGTGCCAGCAGTGATACGGGTCTCGGTACGGGCTGCACCTTC
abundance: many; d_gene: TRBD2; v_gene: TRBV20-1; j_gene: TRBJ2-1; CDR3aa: CSATTSAEEQFF; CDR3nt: TGCAGTGCCACAACTAGCGCCGAGGAGCAGTTCTTC
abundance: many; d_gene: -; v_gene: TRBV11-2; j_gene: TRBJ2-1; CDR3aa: CASSLVENSVYNEQFF; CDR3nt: TGTGCCAGCAGCTTAGTGGAGAATTCGGTCTACAATGAGCAGTTCTTC
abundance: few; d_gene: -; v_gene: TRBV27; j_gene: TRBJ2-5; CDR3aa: CASSPILKETQYF; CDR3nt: TGTGCCAGCAGCCCGATACTCAAAGAGACCCAGTACTTC
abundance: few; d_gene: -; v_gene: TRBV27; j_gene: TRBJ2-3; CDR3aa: CASRAGASTDTQYF; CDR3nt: TGTGCCAGCAGGGCAGGGGCTAGCACAGATACGCAGTATTTT
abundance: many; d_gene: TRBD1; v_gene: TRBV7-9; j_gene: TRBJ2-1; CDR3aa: CASSGQDRGKQFF; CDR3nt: TGTGCCAGCAGCGGGCAAGACAGGGGGAAGCAGTTCTTC
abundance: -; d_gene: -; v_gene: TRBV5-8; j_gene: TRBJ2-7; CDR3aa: CASSFGHSEQYF; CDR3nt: TGTGCCAGCAGCTTTGGACATTCCGAGCAGTACTTC
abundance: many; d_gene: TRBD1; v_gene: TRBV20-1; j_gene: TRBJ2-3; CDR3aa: CSARVADRVPDTQYF; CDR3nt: TGCAGTGCTAGAGTGGCGGACAGGGTCCCAGATACGCAGTATTTT
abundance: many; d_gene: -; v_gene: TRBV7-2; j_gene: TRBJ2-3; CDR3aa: CASSLMTDTQYF; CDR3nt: TGTGCCAGCAGCCTAATGACAGATACGCAGTATTTT
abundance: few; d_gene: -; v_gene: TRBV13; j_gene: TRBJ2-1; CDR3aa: CASSPWGKGDEQFF; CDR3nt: TGTGCCAGCAGCCCCTGGGGGAAAGGTGATGAGCAGTTCTTC
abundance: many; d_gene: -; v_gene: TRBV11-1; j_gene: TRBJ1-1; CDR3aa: CASSFSKGGTEAFF; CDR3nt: TGTGCCAGCAGCTTTTCCAAGGGGGGTACTGAAGCTTTCTTT
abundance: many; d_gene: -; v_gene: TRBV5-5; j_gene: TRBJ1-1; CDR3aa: CASSLVTGMFEAFF; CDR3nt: TGTGCCAGCAGCTTGGTTACAGGGATGTTCGAAGCTTTCTTT
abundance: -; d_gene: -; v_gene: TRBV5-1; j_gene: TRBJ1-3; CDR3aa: CASSLVGQDYSGNTIYF; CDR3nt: TGCGCCAGCAGCTTGGTAGGCCAGGACTACTCTGGAAACACCATATATTTT
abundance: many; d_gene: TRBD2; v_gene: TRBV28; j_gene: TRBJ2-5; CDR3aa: CASSPGGGIQETQYF; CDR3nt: TGTGCCAGCAGCCCCGGGGGGGGGATCCAAGAGACCCAGTACTTC
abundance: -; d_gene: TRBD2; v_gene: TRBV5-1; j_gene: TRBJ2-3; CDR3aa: CASGLGLAGGPQDTQYF; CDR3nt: TGCGCCAGCGGATTGGGACTAGCGGGAGGGCCTCAGGATACGCAGTATTTT
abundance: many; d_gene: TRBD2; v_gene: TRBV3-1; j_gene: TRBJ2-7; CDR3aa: CASSQRLAGVFEQYF; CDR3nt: TGTGCCAGCAGCCAGAGACTAGCGGGAGTTTTCGAGCAGTACTTC
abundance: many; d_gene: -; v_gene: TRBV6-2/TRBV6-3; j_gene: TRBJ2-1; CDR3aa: CASSPFNEQFF; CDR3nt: TGTGCCAGCAGTCCGTTCAATGAGCAGTTCTTC
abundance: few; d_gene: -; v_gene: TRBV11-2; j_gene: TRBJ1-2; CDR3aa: CASSLGQGPYGYTF; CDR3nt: TGTGCCAGCAGCTTAGGGCAGGGCCCCTATGGCTACACCTTC
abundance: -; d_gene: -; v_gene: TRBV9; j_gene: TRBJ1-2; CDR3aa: CASSVAQLSGYTF; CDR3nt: TGTGCCAGCAGCGTAGCCCAGCTAAGCGGCTACACCTTC
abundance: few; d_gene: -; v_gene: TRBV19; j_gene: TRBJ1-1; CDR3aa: CASRVGGALNTEAFF; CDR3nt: TGTGCCAGTAGGGTCGGGGGCGCCCTGAACACTGAAGCTTTCTTT
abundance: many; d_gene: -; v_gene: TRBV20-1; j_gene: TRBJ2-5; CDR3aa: CSATKVGVLQETQYF; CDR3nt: TGCAGTGCTACAAAGGTCGGGGTCTTACAAGAGACCCAGTACTTC
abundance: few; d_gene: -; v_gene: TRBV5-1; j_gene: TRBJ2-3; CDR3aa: CASSLLGDGAGDTQYF; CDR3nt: TGCGCCAGCAGCTTACTCGGAGACGGTGCCGGGGATACGCAGTATTTT
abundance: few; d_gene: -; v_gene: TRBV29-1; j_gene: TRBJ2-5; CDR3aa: CSVEDRERETQYF; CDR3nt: TGCAGCGTTGAAGACAGGGAGCGGGAGACCCAGTACTTC
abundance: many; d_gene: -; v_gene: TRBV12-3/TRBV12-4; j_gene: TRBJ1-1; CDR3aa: CASTAAAYALNTEAFF; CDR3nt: TGTGCCAGCACGGCGGCGGCGTATGCACTGAACACTGAAGCTTTCTTT
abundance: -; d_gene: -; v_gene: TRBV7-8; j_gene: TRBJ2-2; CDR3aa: CASSPYYTGELFF; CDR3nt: TGTGCCAGCAGCCCCTACTACACCGGGGAGCTGTTTTTT
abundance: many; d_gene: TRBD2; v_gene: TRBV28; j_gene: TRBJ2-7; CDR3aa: CASSSPRGGSDEQYF; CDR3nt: TGTGCCAGCAGTTCGCCAAGGGGCGGGAGCGACGAGCAGTACTTC
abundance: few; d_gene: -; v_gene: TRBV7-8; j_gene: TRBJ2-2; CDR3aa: CASSPRVAGELFF; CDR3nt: TGTGCCAGCAGCCCCAGGGTTGCAGGGGAGCTGTTTTTT
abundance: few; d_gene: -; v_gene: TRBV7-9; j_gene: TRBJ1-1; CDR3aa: CASSPGGSEAFF; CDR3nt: TGTGCCAGCAGCCCGGGTGGATCTGAAGCTTTCTTT
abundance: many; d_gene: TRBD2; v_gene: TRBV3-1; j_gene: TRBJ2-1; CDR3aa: CASSQLAGGGEQFF; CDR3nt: TGTGCCAGCAGCCAATTAGCGGGAGGGGGTGAGCAGTTCTTC
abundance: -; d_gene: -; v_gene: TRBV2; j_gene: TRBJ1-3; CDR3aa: CASGRDGGPGNTIYF; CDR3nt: TGTGCCAGCGGACGAGACGGGGGGCCCGGAAACACCATATATTTT
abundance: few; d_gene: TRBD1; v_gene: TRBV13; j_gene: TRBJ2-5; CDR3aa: CASSSVNRGPRETQYF; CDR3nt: TGTGCCAGCAGCTCCGTGAACAGGGGACCCCGAGAGACCCAGTACTTC
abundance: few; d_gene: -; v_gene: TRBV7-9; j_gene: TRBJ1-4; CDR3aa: CASSLAPTGTANEKLFF; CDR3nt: TGTGCCAGCAGCTTAGCGCCCACGGGGACGGCTAATGAAAAACTGTTTTTT
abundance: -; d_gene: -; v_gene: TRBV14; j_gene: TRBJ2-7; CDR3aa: CASSQASVDEQYF; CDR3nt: TGTGCCAGCAGCCAGGCTAGCGTTGACGAGCAGTACTTC
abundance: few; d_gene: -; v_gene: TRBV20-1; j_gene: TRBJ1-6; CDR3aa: CSARYPQSSYNSPLHF; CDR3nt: TGCAGTGCTAGATATCCCCAGAGCTCCTATAATTCACCCCTCCACTTT
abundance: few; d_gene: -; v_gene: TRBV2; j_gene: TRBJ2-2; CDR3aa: CASSENRDPGAGELFF; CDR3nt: TGTGCCAGCAGTGAAAATAGGGACCCGGGCGCCGGGGAGCTGTTTTTT
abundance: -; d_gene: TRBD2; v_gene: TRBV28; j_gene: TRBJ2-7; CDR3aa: CASTSSEGGSYEQYF; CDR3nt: TGTGCCAGCACCTCGTCGGAGGGAGGGTCCTACGAGCAGTACTTC
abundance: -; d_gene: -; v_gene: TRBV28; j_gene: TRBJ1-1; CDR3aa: CASIPGERQKAFF; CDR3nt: TGTGCCAGCATCCCAGGAGAGAGACAAAAAGCTTTCTTT
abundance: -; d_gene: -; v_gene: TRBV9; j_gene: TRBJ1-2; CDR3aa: CASSQWGAENYGYTF; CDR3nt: TGTGCCAGCAGCCAGTGGGGGGCAGAGAACTATGGCTACACCTTC